This T cell receptor beta chain derives from a study of beta chain features in type 1 diabetes. Study findings and constraints: Moderate but significant shortening of TCRB CDR3s was recorded in all four CD4+ subsets from Type 1 diabetes patients. It was not settled here whether HLA type affects TCRB rearrangement. The VDJ junctions of type 1 diabetes patients carried fewer insertions and more deletions.

The authors reverse transcribed all of the isolated RNA, so sequencing captured expressed TCRB transcripts. Approximately 3.4 million reads, on average, came from each naive, central memory and regulatory T cell sample. Method: immunoSEQ multiplex PCR; TCRdb's copy keeps in-frame clones and lacks some. The sample records fewer than 55,000 clones, around 45% being singletons. Trimming took 3 bases from V and 7 from J; bases not matched to a gene: 6. Germline assignment: CDR1 PRHDT and CDR2 FYEKMQ (reference sequence). The CDR3 extends over 14 amino acids. About this clone: Its antigen remains unidentified.

This clonotype was obtained from a man younger than 45 with type 1 diabetes. V and J are TRBV13 and TRBJ2-1, with 7 bases lining up with TRBD1. The sequencing sample was made of Tregs from blood. The CDR3 DNA is TGTGCCAGCAGCTTTAGAGGGGGCACGAATGAGCAGTTCTTC. This sequence encodes CASSFRGGTNEQFF.